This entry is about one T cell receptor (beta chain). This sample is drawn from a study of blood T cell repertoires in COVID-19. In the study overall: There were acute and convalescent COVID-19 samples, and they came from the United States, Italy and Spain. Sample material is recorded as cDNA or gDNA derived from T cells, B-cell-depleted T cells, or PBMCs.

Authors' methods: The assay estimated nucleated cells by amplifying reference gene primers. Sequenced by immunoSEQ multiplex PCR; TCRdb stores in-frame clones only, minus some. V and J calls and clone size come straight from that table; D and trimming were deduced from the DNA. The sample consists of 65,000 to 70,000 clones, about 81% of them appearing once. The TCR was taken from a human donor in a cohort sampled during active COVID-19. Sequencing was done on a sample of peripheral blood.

The CDR3 DNA reads TGCAGTGCTACCAAGGGGGAAAAACTGTTTTTT. Amino acids: CSATKGEKLFF. The chain joins TRBV20-1 to TRBJ1-4; the D gene is possibly TRBD1 (5 bases). With 4 bases removed from V and 8 bases from J, the gap between germline ends came to 8 bases. Germline CDR1 is DFQATT and CDR2 is SNEGSKA (reference sequence). The CDR3 length is 11 residues.